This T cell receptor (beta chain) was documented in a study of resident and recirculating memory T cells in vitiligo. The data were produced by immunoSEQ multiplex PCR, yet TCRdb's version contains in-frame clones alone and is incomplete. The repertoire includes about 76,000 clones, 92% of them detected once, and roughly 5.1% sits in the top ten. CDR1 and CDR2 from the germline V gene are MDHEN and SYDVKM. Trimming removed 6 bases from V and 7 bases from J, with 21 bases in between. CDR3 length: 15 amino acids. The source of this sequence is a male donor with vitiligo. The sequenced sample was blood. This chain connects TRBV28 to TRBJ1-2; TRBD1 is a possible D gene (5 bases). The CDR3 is CASSLGVNLGGGYTF. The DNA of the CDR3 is TGTGCCAGCAGCCTGGGGGTCAACCTCGGGGGTGGCTACACCTTC.